Shown below are 25 T cell receptor beta chains from a single sample sequenced in a study of blood T cell repertoires in COVID-19. Sequencing was performed with immunoSEQ multiplex PCR; in TCRdb, only in-frame clones are kept and a portion is missing. The sample shows about 180,000 clones, around 87% of them seen only once. The sample was peripheral blood. The receptors shown here come from a man aged 40-49 years with active or convalescent COVID-19.

The chain is built from TRBV5-1 and TRBJ2-1, with D possibly TRBD1 on 5 matching bases. This CDR3 contains 16 residues. CDR1 is SGHRS and CDR2 is YFSETQ in the germline V gene. Trimming removed 0 bases from V and 0 bases from J, with 10 bases in between. Here the CDR3 DNA reads TGCGCCAGCAGCTTGGGGACACTCCGCTCCTACAATGAGCAGTTCTTC. Translated, it gives CASSLGTLRSYNEQFF.

A note on this clone: This sequence may be a read error, since a much larger clone differs from it by one base. The chain couples TRBV3-1 (or the pseudogene TRBV3-2) to TRBJ1-6; 10 nucleotides align to TRBD1. With 3 bases clipped from V and 5 bases from J, the junction kept 1 base outside the gene matches. CDR1 and CDR2 from the germline V gene are LGHDT and YNNKEL (reference sequence). CDR3 length equals 15 residues. CDR3 coding DNA: TGTGCCAGCAGCCAGGGGACAGGGGATAATTCACCCCTCCACTTT. Protein product: CASSQGTGDNSPLHF.

This clone was picked up a small number of times. The rearrangement links TRBV7-3 to TRBJ2-1, with 8 bases identical to TRBD1. The CDR3 loop spans 14 amino acids. Germline lookup yields CDR1 SGHTA and CDR2 FQGTGA. V trimming: 8 bases; J trimming: 2 bases; junction bases outside the gene matches: 5. The CDR3 DNA reads TGTGCCAGCTTCGAGGACAGGGCCTACAATGAGCAGTTCTTC. Protein sequence: CASFEDRAYNEQFF.

This clone was picked up a small number of times. The chain has TRBV19 and TRBJ1-1, with 7 bases identical to TRBD1. The CDR3 runs 15 residues. Germline V CDR1 and CDR2: LNHDA, SQIVND (reference sequence). V dropped 11 bases and J dropped 1; count of bases not matched to a gene: 13. As DNA, the CDR3 is TGTGCCGGGAAGCCCTTTAGGGGGCGGAACACTGAAGCTTTCTTT. It yields the protein CAGKPFRGRNTEAFF.

The rearrangement joins TRBV2 to TRBJ1-2; 8 bases line up with TRBD1. V was clipped by 9 bases and J by 2 bases; unmatched bases: 5. This CDR3 is 13 amino acids long. Per the germline V gene, CDR1 is SNHLY and CDR2 is FYNNEI. In DNA, the CDR3 is TGTGCCAGTGGGGACAGGCTAAACTATGGCTACACCTTC. This encodes CASGDRLNYGYTF.

The V and J genes are TRBV4-1 and TRBJ1-2, with a tentative D call TRBD1 (6 bases). The V gene's germline CDR1 is MGHRA and CDR2 YSYEKL. V was cut by 4 bases and J by 5 bases, with 14 bases left in between. This CDR3 comprises 14 residues. CDR3 amino acids: CASSPNIGGYGYTF. CDR3 coding DNA: TGCGCCAGCAGCCCTAATATAGGGGGATATGGCTACACCTTC.

The rearrangement joins TRBV6-2 or TRBV6-3 to TRBJ1-1, with 9 bases fitting TRBD1. Trimming cost V 2 bases and J 1 base; bases outside gene matches: 11. This CDR3 region has 18 residues. Germline lookup yields CDR1 MNHEY and CDR2 SVGEGT. The CDR3 DNA reads TGTGCCAGCAGTTACGTTTTTAGGACAGGGGCAGGGAACACTGAAGCTTTCTTT. Residues: CASSYVFRTGAGNTEAFF.

The rearrangement uses TRBV19 and TRBJ1-1, with TRBD1 matching 10 bases. This CDR3 comprises 14 residues. J lost 5 bases, V lost 4 bases, and 4 bases had no gene match. Germline assignment: CDR1 LNHDA and CDR2 SQIVND (reference sequence). CDR3 region: CASSRDRGSTEAFF. The CDR3 DNA is TGTGCCAGTAGTAGGGACAGGGGTTCTACTGAAGCTTTCTTT.

The genes are TRBV19 and TRBJ1-1; weak D call: TRBD1 (5 bases). The germline CDR1 and CDR2 sequences are LNHDA and SQIVND (reference sequence). Trimming removed 0 bases at V and 4 bases at J, with 12 bases between. The CDR3 has 15 residues. CDR3: CASSIDRAPGTEAFF. DNA of the CDR3: TGTGCCAGTAGTATAGACAGGGCCCCGGGCACTGAAGCTTTCTTT.

V and J are TRBV7-9 and TRBJ2-2; 11 bases are a match to TRBD2. V lost 6 bases to trimming and J lost 4 bases; unmatched junction nucleotides: 4. The CDR3 runs to 15 residues. The V gene's germline CDR1 is SEHNR and CDR2 FQNEAQ (reference sequence). Here the CDR3 reads CASSSGGAGTGELFF. The CDR3 DNA sequence: TGTGCCAGCAGTAGCGGGGGGGCTGGCACCGGGGAGCTGTTTTTT.

V is TRBV4-2 and J is TRBJ2-2; possible D gene TRBD2, 7 bases. The CDR3 runs to 18 residues. Per germline, CDR1 LGHNA and CDR2 YNFKEQ. V lost 5 bases, J lost 4 bases, and 23 bases lay in between. CDR3 in amino acids: CASSKKGGRGHTTGELFF. CDR3 nucleotide sequence: TGTGCCAGCAGCAAGAAGGGGGGGCGAGGACACACCACCGGGGAGCTGTTTTTT.

The chain combines TRBV24-1 with TRBJ1-2; D is possibly TRBD1 (5 bases). V lost 3 bases, J lost 7 bases, and 11 bases lay in between. Germline lookup yields CDR1 KGHDR and CDR2 SFDVKD. This CDR3 is 13 amino acids long. CDR3 DNA sequence: TGTGCCACCAGTGATCCCAGGGTAGGTGGCTACACCTTC. The encoded protein is CATSDPRVGGYTF.

This chain links TRBV6-1 with TRBJ1-4, with a possible D match to TRBD1 (6 bases). The length of the CDR3 is 15 residues. The ends were cut back, 1 base at V and 7 bases at J, with 13 bases in the middle. The germline gives CDR1 MNHNS, CDR2 SASEGT. The CDR3, as DNA: TGTGCCAGCAGTGAAGGGCAGGGGCGAAGTGAAAAACTGTTTTTT. Protein product: CASSEGQGRSEKLFF.

The chain is built from TRBV25-1 and TRBJ1-3, with D unresolved. The CDR3 spans 13 residues. The V end lost 3 bases, the J end lost 4 bases, and 7 bases lay between the germline ends. Germline CDR1 and CDR2: MGHDK and SYGVNS. The CDR3 DNA reads TGTGCCAGCAGTGATTTGGGCGGAAACACCATATATTTT. Its protein product is CASSDLGGNTIYF.

CDR3 sequence (DNA): TGTGCCAGCAGCTCCGGACTCATTACAGATACGCAGTATTTT. Amino acid sequence: CASSSGLITDTQYF. V is TRBV14 and J is TRBJ2-3; the D gene is possibly TRBD2 (5 bases). Per the germline V gene, CDR1 is SGHDN and CDR2 is FVKESK. Trimming stripped 5 bases from V and 3 bases from J, with 12 bases between. CDR3 length equals 14 residues. Full variable domain (rest looked up from reference TRBV14 and TRBJ2-3): EAGVTQFPSHSVIEKGQTVTLRCDPISGHDNLYWYRRVMGKEIKFLLHFVKESKQDESGMPNNRFLAERTGGTYSTLKVQPAELEDSGVYFCASSSGLITDTQYFGPGTRLTVL.

This chain links TRBV9 with TRBJ1-1; 7 nucleotides line up with TRBD1. Germline CDR1 and CDR2: SGDLS and YYNGEE. The ends lost 2 bases at V and 2 bases at J; junction bases unmatched: 3. The CDR3 sequence is 14 residues long. For the CDR3, the DNA is TGTGCCAGCAGCGTGACAGGGACCAACACTGAAGCTTTCTTT. Its translation is CASSVTGTNTEAFF.

The chain couples TRBV4-2 to TRBJ2-5; D may be TRBD2 (6 bases). V was clipped by 3 bases and J by 4 bases, with 18 bases between them. From germline, CDR1 is LGHNA and CDR2 YNFKEQ. The CDR3 runs 16 residues. CDR3 amino acids: CASSHTGGMRGETQYF. Written as DNA, the CDR3 is TGTGCCAGCAGCCATACTGGGGGGATGAGGGGAGAGACCCAGTACTTC.

The V and J genes are TRBV5-4 and TRBJ1-4; possible D gene TRBD1, 6 bases. V lost 2 bases to trimming and J lost 0 bases, with 11 bases between them. Germline V lookup: CDR1 SGHNT, CDR2 YYREEE (reference sequence). The CDR3 spans 16 residues. The CDR3 DNA follows: TGTGCCAGCAGCTTTAACAGGGCTTCAACTAATGAAAAACTGTTTTTT. This sequence encodes CASSFNRASTNEKLFF.

V is TRBV20-1 and J is TRBJ2-7; maybe TRBD2 (5 bases). CDR3 size: 11 residues. V was trimmed by 6 bases and J by 6 bases, leaving 12 bases between them. The germline CDR1 and CDR2 sequences are DFQATT and SNEGSKA (reference sequence). This CDR3 is CSAETSREQYF. In DNA, the CDR3 is TGCAGTGCCGAAACTAGTCGCGAGCAGTACTTC.

J is TRBJ1-6 and V is TRBV6-1, with TRBD1 matching 7 bases. Per germline, CDR1 MNHNS and CDR2 SASEGT. Trimming removed 2 bases from V and 9 bases from J; junction bases left unmatched: 13. The length of the CDR3 is 17 residues. The CDR3 region has the DNA TGTGCCAGCAGTGAAAGTATTGGGGCAGGGGGGAGTTCACCCCTCCACTTT. It translates to CASSESIGAGGSSPLHF.

The CDR3 sequence is CASSVGAGALGNEQFF. DNA of the CDR3: TGTGCCAGCAGCGTGGGAGCGGGGGCACTTGGAAATGAGCAGTTCTTC. This rearrangement joins TRBV9 to TRBJ2-1, with 8 bases matching TRBD2. CDR1 and CDR2 (germline): SGDLS, YYNGEE. This CDR3 region has 16 residues. V gave up 2 bases and J gave up 7 bases; unmatched junction bases: 11.

The V call is TRBV27, the J call TRBJ1-3, with 9 bases aligning to TRBD1. This CDR3 spans 18 amino acids. The J segment lost 0 bases and the V segment lost 6 bases, leaving 12 bases of the junction unmatched. CDR1 is MNHEY, CDR2 SMNVEV, per germline (reference sequence). The CDR3 DNA sequence: TGTGCCAGCAGAGGCCCTCGACAGGGGGAGAGCTCTGGAAACACCATATATTTT. Translated: CASRGPRQGESSGNTIYF.

For this clone: A read error may account for a junction end that differs from germline. In nucleotides, the CDR3 is TGTGCCAGCGGCTTGGGGTTAGGGGTTGTAGCTTTCTTT. The encoded protein is CASGLGLGVVAFF. The J gene is TRBJ1-1, the V gene TRBV5-5; TRBD1 is a possible D gene (5 bases). The CDR3 covers 13 residues. Per germline, CDR1 SGHKS and CDR2 YYEKEE (reference sequence).

The rearrangement uses TRBV9 and TRBJ2-7; TRBD2 matches at 9 bases. V lost 0 bases, J lost 7 bases, and 8 bases stayed unmatched. CDR1 SGDLS and CDR2 YYNGEE come from the germline V gene. This CDR3 spans 15 amino acids. In DNA form, the CDR3 reads TGTGCCAGCAGCGTAGGGAGTAGCGGGGGTGTGGAGCAGTACTTC. It translates to CASSVGSSGGVEQYF.

The chain uses TRBV11-2 and TRBJ1-1; D call uncertain. Germline assignment: CDR1 SGHAT and CDR2 FQNNGV. The CDR3 has 11 residues. V lost 5 bases and J 7 bases, leaving 8 bases between the germline ends. The CDR3 DNA is TGTGCCAGCAGCCGTGGCAGTGAAGCTTTCTTT. Residues: CASSRGSEAFF.